This T cell receptor (beta chain) was recorded in a study of shared clonotypes between healthy human individuals. For the study at large: Used for every donor were three CD4 naive, three CD4 memory, two CD8 naive and one CD8 memory plate.

As originally analysed: Filtering differed since immunoSEQ provided only junctions, with no quality scores. Libraries were prepared by immunoSEQ multiplex PCR; TCRdb keeps only in-frame clonotypes and omits some of them. V, J and clone size are taken as reported in that table, and D and trimming were inferred from the DNA itself. The table lists 2 million to 3 million clones, approximately 93% of them singletons. CDR3 length equals 14 residues. Germline CDR1 is KGHSH and CDR2 is LQKENI. V was cut by 3 bases and J by 5 bases, with 13 bases left in between. Healthy HIV-negative adults with no recent acute infections or vaccinations were recruited as donors.

The sequenced material came from naive CD4+ T cells from PBMCs. Subset specified: CD45RA+ positively selected. The chain has TRBV18 and TRBJ1-1; TRBD1 is a possible D gene (6 bases). This receptor was obtained from a man younger than 35 in good health. Some clones in this sample may be carry-over from other donors' samples. The CDR3 sequence is CASSPFEGGTEAFF. The CDR3 DNA is TGTGCCAGCTCACCCTTCGAGGGGGGGACTGAAGCTTTCTTT.